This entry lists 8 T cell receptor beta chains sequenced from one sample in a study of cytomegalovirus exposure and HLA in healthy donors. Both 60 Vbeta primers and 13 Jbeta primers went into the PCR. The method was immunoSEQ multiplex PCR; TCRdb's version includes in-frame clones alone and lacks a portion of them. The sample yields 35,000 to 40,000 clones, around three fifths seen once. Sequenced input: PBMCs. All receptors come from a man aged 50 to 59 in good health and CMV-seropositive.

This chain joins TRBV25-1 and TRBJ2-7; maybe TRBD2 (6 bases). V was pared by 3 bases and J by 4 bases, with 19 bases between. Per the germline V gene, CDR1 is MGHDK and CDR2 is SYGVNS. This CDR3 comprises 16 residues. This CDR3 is CASSDGTPYDQYEQYF. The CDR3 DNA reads TGTGCCAGCAGTGATGGGACTCCCTACGACCAGTACGAGCAGTACTTC.

The CDR3 loop reads CASSRGGTGELFF. The DNA for the CDR3 is TGCGCCAGCAGTCGGGGGGGCACCGGGGAGCTGTTTTTT. V usage is TRBV5-1 and J usage is TRBJ2-2, with 8 bases matching TRBD2. This CDR3 region has 13 residues. The J segment lost 4 bases and the V segment lost 5 bases, leaving 1 base of the junction unmatched. Germline loops: CDR1 SGHRS, CDR2 YFSETQ.

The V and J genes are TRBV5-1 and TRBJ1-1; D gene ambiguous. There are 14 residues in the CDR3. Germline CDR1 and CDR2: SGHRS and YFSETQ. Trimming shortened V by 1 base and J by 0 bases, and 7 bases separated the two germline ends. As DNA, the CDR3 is TGCGCCAGCAGCTTGTCTCTTCTGAACACTGAAGCTTTCTTT. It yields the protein CASSLSLLNTEAFF.

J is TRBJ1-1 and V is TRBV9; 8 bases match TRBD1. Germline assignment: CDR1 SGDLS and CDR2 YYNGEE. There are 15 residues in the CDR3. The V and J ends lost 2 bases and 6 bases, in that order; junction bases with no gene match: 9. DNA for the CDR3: TGTGCCAGCAGCGTCCGGACAGGGATAAGCCCTGAAGCTTTCTTT. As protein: CASSVRTGISPEAFF. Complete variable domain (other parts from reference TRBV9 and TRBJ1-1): DSGVTQTPKHLITATGQRVTLRCSPRSGDLSVYWYQQSLDQGLQFLIQYYNGEERAKGNILERFSAQQFPDLHSELNLSSLELGDSALYFCASSVRTGISPEAFFGQGTRLTVV.

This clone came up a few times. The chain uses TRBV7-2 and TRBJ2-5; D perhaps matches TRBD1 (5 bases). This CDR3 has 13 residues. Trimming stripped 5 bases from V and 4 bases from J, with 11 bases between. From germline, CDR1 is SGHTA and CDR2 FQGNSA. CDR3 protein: CASSPSTGETQYF. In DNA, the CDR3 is TGTGCCAGCAGCCCTTCCACAGGAGAGACCCAGTACTTC.

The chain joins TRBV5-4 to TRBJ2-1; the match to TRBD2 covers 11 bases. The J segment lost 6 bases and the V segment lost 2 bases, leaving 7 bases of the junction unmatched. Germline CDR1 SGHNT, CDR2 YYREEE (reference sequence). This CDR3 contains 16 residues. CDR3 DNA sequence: TGTGCCAGCAGCTTAAGGTCTAGCGGGGGGACCAATGAGCAGTTCTTC. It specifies CASSLRSSGGTNEQFF.

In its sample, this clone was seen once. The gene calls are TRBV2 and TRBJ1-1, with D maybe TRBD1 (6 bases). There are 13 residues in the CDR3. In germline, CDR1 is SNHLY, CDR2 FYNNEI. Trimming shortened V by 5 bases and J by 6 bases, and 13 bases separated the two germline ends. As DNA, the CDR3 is TGTGCCAGCAGTAGGGGGGGGGACCCTGAAGCTTTCTTT. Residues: CASSRGGDPEAFF.

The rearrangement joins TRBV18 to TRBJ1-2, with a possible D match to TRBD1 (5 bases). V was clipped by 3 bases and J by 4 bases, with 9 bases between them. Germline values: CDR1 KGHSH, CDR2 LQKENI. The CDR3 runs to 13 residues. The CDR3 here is CASSPDKSYGYTF. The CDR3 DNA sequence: TGTGCCAGCTCACCGGACAAAAGCTATGGCTACACCTTC.